This T cell receptor beta chain was recorded in a study of cytomegalovirus exposure and HLA in healthy donors. Overall study findings and caveats: There were several of the most significant clusters that appeared linked to common viral pathogens in a later analysis. Sequences of the TCR beta chain were said to predict the HLA-A and HLA-B alleles of most subjects accurately. A later analysis reportedly identified an Asian-associated ancestry cluster as carrying fewer N-insertions than the roughly 670-donor mean.

CDR1 SEHNR and CDR2 FQNEAQ come from the germline V gene (reference sequence). The CDR3 loop spans 15 amino acids. J gave up 10 bases and V 1 base, and 9 bases lay outside the gene matches. In regard to this clone: What it binds is unknown.

With 60 Vbeta and 13 Jbeta primers, the PCR was carried out. TCRdb's copy holds only in-frame clones and misses some; the assay was immunoSEQ multiplex PCR. This sample yields 110,000 to 150,000 clones, of which roughly 70% are seen a single time; about 7% belongs to the top ten. This receptor was taken from a man younger than 45 in good health and CMV-seronegative. Sequencing input: PBMCs. V and J are TRBV7-9 and TRBJ2-1, with 8 bases aligning to TRBD1. The CDR3 spells CASSLDGTGVGEQFF. CDR3 in DNA: TGTGCCAGCAGCTTAGATGGGACAGGCGTCGGAGAGCAGTTCTTC.